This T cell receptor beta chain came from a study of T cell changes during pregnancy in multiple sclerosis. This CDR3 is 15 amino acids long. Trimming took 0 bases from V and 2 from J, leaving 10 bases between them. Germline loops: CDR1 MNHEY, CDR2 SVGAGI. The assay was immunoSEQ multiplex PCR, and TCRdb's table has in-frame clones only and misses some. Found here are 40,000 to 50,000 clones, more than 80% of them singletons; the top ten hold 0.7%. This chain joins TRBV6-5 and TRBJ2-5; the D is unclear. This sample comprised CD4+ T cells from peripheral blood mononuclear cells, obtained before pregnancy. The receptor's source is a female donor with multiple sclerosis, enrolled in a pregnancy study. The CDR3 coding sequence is TGTGCCAGCAGTTACTCGGCAGGAAAACAAGAGACCCAGTACTTC. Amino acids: CASSYSAGKQETQYF.